Reported below is one TCR beta chain. The entry originates in a study of cytomegalovirus exposure and HLA in healthy donors. Turning to the study itself: Roughly 85 million unique TCRs from HLA-typed donors made up an early data release.

The CDR3 is 12 amino acids. From germline, CDR1 is MNHEY and CDR2 SVGAGI. V was cut by 4 bases and J by 8 bases, with 11 bases left in between. PCR amplification relied on 60 Vbeta primers (plus 13 Jbeta primers). Clones were sequenced by immunoSEQ multiplex PCR, and TCRdb holds only the in-frame ones, with some missing. In total, the table holds tens of thousands of clones. The chain has TRBV6-5 and TRBJ1-1, with D tentatively TRBD1 (6 bases). Input material: PBMCs. The clonotype was recovered from a woman aged 55-75 years in good health and CMV-seronegative. CDR3 coding DNA: TGTGCCAGCAGTTCCGGACAGCTAGAAGCTTTCTTT. This translates into CASSSGQLEAFF.